One sample yielded the 9 T cell receptor beta chains listed below, sequenced in a study of human T cells and chemical hapten exposure (dated by TCRdb to the early 2020s). The time point label corresponds to: patch test 1, 2 weeks after DPC sensitization. Taken with the paper, the label for treatment or condition translates to: therapeutic diphenylcyclopropenone sensitization with weekly scalp DPC. The method behind the library was RACE. The sequencer listed for this sample is NextSeq 500. In-frame beta chains were kept once TCRdb had trimmed the public reads at Q25 with fastp and called clones with MiXCR. Each entry merges the rows of one CDR3 protein and shows their most common DNA and genes. The sample yields roughly 180,000 distinct CDR3 sequences; around 20% were counted once. Of the sample, about 6.7% is held by the ten largest clones. Sample: whole blood, taken in connection with sensitization to the hapten diphenylcyclopropenone (DPC). The receptor source for this set is a woman aged 45-65 years with alopecia areata. Some clones in this sample may be carry-over from other donors' samples.

The J gene is TRBJ2-1, the V gene TRBV5-1; 9 bases are shared with TRBD1. CDR1 SGHRS and CDR2 YFSETQ come from the germline V gene. This CDR3 spans 22 amino acids. With 5 bases clipped from V and 6 bases from J, the junction kept 30 bases outside the gene matches. CDR3 nucleotide sequence: TGCGCCAGCAGAACCGGGACAGGGAACTTTAAGCGACTAGAAGATCCGGCCAATGAGCAGTTCTTC. This sequence encodes CASRTGTGNFKRLEDPANEQFF.

This clonotype was seen only a few times. This chain links TRBV7-9 with TRBJ2-7; 10 bases agree with TRBD2. Trimming took 6 bases from V and 4 from J; bases not matched to a gene: 3. The CDR3 consists of 13 residues. Germline CDR1 and CDR2: SEHNR and FQNEAQ (reference sequence). The CDR3 region has the DNA TGTGCCAGCAGGACTAGCGGGCGGTACGAGCAGTACTTC. Translating gives CASRTSGRYEQYF.

This chain links TRBV19 with TRBJ2-2; D is unresolved. With 4 bases removed from V and 0 bases from J, the gap between germline ends came to 9 bases. The CDR3 contains 15 residues. The germline V gene encodes CDR1 LNHDA and CDR2 SQIVND (reference sequence). The CDR3 spells CASSRDGTNTGELFF. The CDR3 DNA is TGTGCCAGTAGTAGAGACGGTACGAACACCGGGGAGCTGTTTTTT. Filled out from reference TRBV19 and TRBJ2-2, the complete variable domain reads DGGITQSPKYLFRKEGQNVTLSCEQNLNHDAMYWYRQDPGQGLRLIYYSQIVNDFQKGDIAEGYSVSREKKESFPLTVTSAQKNPTAFYLCASSRDGTNTGELFFGEGSRLTVL.

This clonotype was seen many times. The chain is built from TRBV5-1 and TRBJ2-7, with unresolved D. V lost 2 bases and J lost 3, with 9 bases in between. This CDR3 has 13 amino acids. CDR1 is SGHRS and CDR2 is YFSETQ in the germline V gene. The CDR3 sequence is CASSFQDGYEQYF. As DNA, the CDR3 is TGCGCCAGCAGCTTCCAGGACGGCTACGAGCAGTACTTC.

The chain employs TRBV5-5 and TRBJ2-2; D might be TRBD1 (5 bases). Per the germline V gene, CDR1 is SGHKS and CDR2 is YYEKEE (reference sequence). Trimming took off 1 base at V and 1 base at J, with 11 bases between the two ends. The CDR3 extends over 16 amino acids. The CDR3 DNA follows: TGTGCCAGCAGCTTGCGGGTGACAGAGAACACCGGGGAGCTGTTTTTT. Translated, it gives CASSLRVTENTGELFF.

The V and J genes are TRBV20-1 and TRBJ2-1, with D maybe TRBD2 (5 bases). CDR1 is DFQATT, CDR2 SNEGSKA, per germline (reference sequence). This CDR3 is 13 amino acids long. The V and J ends lost 4 bases and 8 bases respectively, with 15 bases between them. CDR3 in amino acids: CSAKSGYWDEQFF. DNA for the CDR3: TGCAGTGCTAAAAGCGGTTATTGGGATGAGCAGTTCTTC.

This chain joins TRBV7-9 and TRBJ2-1; D possibly corresponds to TRBD2 (6 bases). The CDR3 has 15 residues. Deletions cut 1 base from V and 3 bases from J, with 10 bases between. Germline CDR1 reads SEHNR; CDR2 reads FQNEAQ (reference sequence). The CDR3 coding sequence is TGTGCCAGCAGCTTAGTCGGGACTCACTACAATGAGCAGTTCTTC. This sequence encodes CASSLVGTHYNEQFF.

V is TRBV29-1 and J is TRBJ1-2; weak D call: TRBD1 (5 bases). This CDR3 region has 14 residues. V dropped 2 bases and J dropped 4 bases, with 14 bases sitting between them. Germline V lookup: CDR1 SQVTM, CDR2 ANQGSEA. The CDR3, as DNA: TGCAGCGTTGAAAGTGCCGGGACGGGCTATGGCTACACCTTC. Its protein product is CSVESAGTGYGYTF.

This sequence joins TRBV7-2 and TRBJ2-1; 9 bases match TRBD1. The V segment lost 4 bases and the J segment 0 bases; nucleotides outside the gene matches: 13. This CDR3 spans 19 amino acids. Per the germline V gene, CDR1 is SGHTA and CDR2 is FQGNSA. CDR3 sequence reads: CASSSPAPGQGSSYNEQFF. The CDR3 DNA reads TGTGCCAGCAGCTCCCCGGCCCCGGGACAGGGTAGCTCCTACAATGAGCAGTTCTTC.